This TCR beta chain comes out of a study of immune evolution from preneoplasia to lung adenocarcinoma. Deletions cut 5 bases from V and 7 bases from J, with 10 bases between. Germline CDR1 is MGHRA and CDR2 is YSYEKL. The CDR3 is 12 residues long. The protocol was immunoSEQ multiplex PCR, while the TCRdb copy is restricted to in-frame clones and leaves out a portion. The sample lists about 4,600 clones, roughly 80% seen once, with approximately 9.6% in the top ten. The specimen sequenced was FFPE minimally invasive lung adenocarcinoma tissue. The receptor was isolated from a person aged 55-79 years with lung adenocarcinoma. This chain links TRBV4-1 with TRBJ2-3; no definite D call. The CDR3 DNA sequence: TGCGCCAGCAGCAGAAGTGGATATACGCAGTATTTT. This sequence encodes CASSRSGYTQYF.